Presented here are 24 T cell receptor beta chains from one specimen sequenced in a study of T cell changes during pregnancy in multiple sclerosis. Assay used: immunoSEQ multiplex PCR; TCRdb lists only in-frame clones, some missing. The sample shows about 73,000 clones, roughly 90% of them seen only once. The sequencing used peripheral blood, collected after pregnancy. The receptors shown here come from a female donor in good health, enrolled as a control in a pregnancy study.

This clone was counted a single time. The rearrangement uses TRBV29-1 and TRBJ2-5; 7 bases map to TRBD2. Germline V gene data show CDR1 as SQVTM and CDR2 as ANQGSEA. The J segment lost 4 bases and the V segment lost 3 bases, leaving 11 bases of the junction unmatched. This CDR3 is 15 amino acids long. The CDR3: CSVDPRGDPGETQYF. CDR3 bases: TGCAGCGTTGACCCCCGGGGGGACCCCGGAGAGACCCAGTACTTC.

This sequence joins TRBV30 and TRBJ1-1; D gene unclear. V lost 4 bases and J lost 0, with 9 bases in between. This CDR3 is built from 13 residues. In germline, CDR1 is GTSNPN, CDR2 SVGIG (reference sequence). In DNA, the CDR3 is TGTGCCTGGATGCGACACATGAACACTGAAGCTTTCTTT. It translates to CAWMRHMNTEAFF.

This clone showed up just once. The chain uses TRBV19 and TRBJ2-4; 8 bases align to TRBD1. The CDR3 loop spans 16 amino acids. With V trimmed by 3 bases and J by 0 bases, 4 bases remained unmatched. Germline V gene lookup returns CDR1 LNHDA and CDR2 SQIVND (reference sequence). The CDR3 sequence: CASSIGQGTAKNIQYF. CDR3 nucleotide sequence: TGTGCCAGTAGTATCGGACAGGGTACAGCCAAAAACATTCAGTACTTC.

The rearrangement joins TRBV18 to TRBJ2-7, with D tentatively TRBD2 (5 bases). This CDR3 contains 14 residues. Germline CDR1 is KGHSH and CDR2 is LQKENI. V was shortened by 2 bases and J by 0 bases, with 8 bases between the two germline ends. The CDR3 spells CASSPETTSYEQYF. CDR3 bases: TGTGCCAGCTCACCAGAGACTACCTCCTACGAGCAGTACTTC.

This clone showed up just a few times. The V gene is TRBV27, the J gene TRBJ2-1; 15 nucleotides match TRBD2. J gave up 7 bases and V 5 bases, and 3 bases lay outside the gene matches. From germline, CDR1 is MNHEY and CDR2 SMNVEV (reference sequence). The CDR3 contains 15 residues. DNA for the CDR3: TGTGCCAGCAGTCCAGGGACTAGCGGGGGGAATGAGCAGTTCTTC. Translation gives CASSPGTSGGNEQFF.

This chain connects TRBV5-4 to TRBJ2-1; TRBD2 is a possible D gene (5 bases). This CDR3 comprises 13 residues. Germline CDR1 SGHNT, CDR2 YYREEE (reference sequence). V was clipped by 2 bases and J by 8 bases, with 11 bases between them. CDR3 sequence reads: CASSLAAWDEQFF. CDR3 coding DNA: TGTGCCAGCAGCTTAGCGGCTTGGGATGAGCAGTTCTTC.

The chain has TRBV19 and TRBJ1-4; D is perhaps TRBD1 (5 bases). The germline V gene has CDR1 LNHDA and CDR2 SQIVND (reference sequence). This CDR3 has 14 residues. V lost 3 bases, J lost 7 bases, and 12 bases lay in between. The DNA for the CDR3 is TGTGCCAGTAGTATTCAGGGTGGCGGTGAAAAACTGTTTTTT. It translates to CASSIQGGGEKLFF.

CDR3 coding DNA: TGTGCCAGCAGCCTGACTAGCGGGGGGGGCAATGAGCAGTTCTTC. Translated, it gives CASSLTSGGGNEQFF. The chain links TRBV7-2 to TRBJ2-1; TRBD2 aligns across 14 bases. This CDR3 is 15 amino acids long. The V segment lost 5 bases and the J segment 6 bases; nucleotides outside the gene matches: 3. Germline V lookup: CDR1 SGHTA, CDR2 FQGNSA.

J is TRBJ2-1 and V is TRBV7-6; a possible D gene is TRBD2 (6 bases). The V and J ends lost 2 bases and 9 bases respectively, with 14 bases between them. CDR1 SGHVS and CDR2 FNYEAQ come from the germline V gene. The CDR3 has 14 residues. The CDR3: CASSLRGEEGEQFF. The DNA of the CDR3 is TGTGCCAGCAGCTTACGCGGGGAAGAAGGTGAGCAGTTCTTC.

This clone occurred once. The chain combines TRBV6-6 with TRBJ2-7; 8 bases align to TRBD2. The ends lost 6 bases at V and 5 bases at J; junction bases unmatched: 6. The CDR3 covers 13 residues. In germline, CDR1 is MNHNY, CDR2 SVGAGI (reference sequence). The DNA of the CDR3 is TGTGCCAGCAGGAGCGGGAGTACCCACGAGCAGTACTTC. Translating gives CASRSGSTHEQYF.

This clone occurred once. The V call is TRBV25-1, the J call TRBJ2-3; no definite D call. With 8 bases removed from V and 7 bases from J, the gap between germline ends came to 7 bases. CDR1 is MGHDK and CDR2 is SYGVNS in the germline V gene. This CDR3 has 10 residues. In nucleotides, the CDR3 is TGTGCCAGCTCTCTCCATACGCAGTATTTT. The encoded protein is CASSLHTQYF. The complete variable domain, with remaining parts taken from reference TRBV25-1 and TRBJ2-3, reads EADIYQTPRYLVIGTGKKITLECSQTMGHDKMYWYQQDPGMELHLIHYSYGVNSTEKGDLSSESTVSRIRTEHFPLTLESARPSHTSQYLCASSLHTQYFGPGTRLTVL.

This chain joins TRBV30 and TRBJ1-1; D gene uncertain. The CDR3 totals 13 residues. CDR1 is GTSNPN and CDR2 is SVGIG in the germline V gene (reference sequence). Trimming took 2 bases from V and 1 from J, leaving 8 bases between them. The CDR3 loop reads CAWSHTQNTEAFF. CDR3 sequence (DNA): TGTGCCTGGAGTCACACACAGAACACTGAAGCTTTCTTT. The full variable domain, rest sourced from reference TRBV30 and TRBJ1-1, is SQTIHQWPATLVQPVGSPLSLECTVEGTSNPNLYWYRQAAGRGLQLLFYSVGIGQISSEVPQNLSASRPQDRQFILSSKKLLLSDSGFYLCAWSHTQNTEAFFGQGTRLTVV.

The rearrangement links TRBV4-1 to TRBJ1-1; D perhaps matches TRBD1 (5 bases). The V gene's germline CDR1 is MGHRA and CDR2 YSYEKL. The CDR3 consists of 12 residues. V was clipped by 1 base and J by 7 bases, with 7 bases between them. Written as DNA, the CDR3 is TGCGCCAGCAGCCAAGGGGACTTTGAAGCTTTCTTT. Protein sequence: CASSQGDFEAFF.

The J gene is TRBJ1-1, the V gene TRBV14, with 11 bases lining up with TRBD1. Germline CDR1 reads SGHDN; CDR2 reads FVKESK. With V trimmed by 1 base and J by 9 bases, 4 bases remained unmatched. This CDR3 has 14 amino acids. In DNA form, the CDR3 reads TGTGCCAGCAGCCAAGTCCGGACAGGGGGCCAAGCTTTCTTT. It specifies CASSQVRTGGQAFF.

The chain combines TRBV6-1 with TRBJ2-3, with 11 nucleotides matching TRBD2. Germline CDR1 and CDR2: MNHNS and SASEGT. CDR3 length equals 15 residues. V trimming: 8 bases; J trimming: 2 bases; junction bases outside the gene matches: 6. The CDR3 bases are TGTGCCAGCGTTCTAGCGGGAGGTTCCACAGATACGCAGTATTTT. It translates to CASVLAGGSTDTQYF.

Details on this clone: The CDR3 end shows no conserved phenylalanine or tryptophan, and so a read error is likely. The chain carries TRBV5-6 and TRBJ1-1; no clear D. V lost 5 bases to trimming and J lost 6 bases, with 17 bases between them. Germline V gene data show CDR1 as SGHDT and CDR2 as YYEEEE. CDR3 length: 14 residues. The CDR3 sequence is CASSPRSPRPEAFL. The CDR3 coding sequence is TGTGCCAGCAGTCCCCGAAGTCCTAGGCCTGAAGCTTTCCTT.

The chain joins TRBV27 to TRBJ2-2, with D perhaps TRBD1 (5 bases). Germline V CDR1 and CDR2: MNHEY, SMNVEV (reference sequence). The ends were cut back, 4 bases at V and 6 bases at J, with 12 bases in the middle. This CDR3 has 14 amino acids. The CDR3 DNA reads TGTGCCAGCAGTTCCCCGGTAGGGGCCGGGGAGCTGTTTTTT. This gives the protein CASSSPVGAGELFF.

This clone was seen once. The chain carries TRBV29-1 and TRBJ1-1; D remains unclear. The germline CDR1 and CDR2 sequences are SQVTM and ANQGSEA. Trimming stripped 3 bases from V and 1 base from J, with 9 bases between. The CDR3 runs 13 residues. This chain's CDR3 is CSVEVTPNTEAFF. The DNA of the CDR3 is TGCAGCGTTGAGGTCACACCGAACACTGAAGCTTTCTTT.

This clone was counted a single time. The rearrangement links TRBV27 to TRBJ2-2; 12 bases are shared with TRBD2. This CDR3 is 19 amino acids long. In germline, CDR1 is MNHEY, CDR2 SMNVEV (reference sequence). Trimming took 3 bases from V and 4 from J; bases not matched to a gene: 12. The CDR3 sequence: CASSFLASGRASSTGELFF. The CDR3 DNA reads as TGTGCCAGCAGTTTTCTGGCTAGCGGGAGGGCGTCGTCCACCGGGGAGCTGTTTTTT.

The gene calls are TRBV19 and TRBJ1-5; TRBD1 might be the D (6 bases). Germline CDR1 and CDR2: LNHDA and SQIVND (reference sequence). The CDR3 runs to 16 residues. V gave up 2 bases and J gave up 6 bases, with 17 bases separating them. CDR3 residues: CASSINDGVGGQPQHF. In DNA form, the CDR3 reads TGTGCCAGTAGTATAAATGATGGGGTAGGGGGTCAGCCCCAGCATTTT.

The CDR3 DNA sequence: TGTGCCAGCAGCTTCCCCGGACAGTCAGCGGGAAACACCATATATTTT. It yields the protein CASSFPGQSAGNTIYF. The V gene is TRBV11-2, the J gene TRBJ1-3; a weak D match, TRBD1 (6 bases). The CDR3 runs 16 residues. In germline, CDR1 is SGHAT, CDR2 FQNNGV. With 3 bases removed from V and 4 bases from J, the gap between germline ends came to 16 bases.

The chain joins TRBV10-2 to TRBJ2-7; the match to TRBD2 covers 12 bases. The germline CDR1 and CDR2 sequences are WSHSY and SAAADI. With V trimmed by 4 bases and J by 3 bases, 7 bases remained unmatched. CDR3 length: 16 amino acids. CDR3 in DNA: TGCGCCAGCAGTGTAAGACTAGCGGGAGTTAACTACGAGCAGTACTTC. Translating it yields CASSVRLAGVNYEQYF.

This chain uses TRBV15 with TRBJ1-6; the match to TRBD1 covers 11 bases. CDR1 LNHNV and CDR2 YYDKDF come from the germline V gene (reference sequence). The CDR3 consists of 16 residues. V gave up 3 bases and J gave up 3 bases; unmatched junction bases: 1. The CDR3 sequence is CATSSGTGGYNSPLHF. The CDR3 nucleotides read TGTGCCACCAGCAGTGGGACAGGGGGCTATAATTCACCCCTCCACTTT.

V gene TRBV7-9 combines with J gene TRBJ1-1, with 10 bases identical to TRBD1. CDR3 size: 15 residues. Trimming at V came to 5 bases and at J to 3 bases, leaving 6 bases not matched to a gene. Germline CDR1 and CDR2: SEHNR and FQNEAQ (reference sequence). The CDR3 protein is CASSGTGVQDTEAFF. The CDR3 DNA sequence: TGTGCCAGCAGCGGGACAGGGGTACAGGACACTGAAGCTTTCTTT.